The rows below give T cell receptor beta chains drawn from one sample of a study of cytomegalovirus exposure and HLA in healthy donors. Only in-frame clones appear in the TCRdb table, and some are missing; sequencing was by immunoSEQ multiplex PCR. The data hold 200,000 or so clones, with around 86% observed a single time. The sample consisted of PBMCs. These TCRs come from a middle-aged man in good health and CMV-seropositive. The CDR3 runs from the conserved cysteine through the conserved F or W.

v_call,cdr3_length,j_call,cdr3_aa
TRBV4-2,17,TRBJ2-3,CASSQEGAGGTIDTQYF
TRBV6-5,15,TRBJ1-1,CASSYSTGRNTEAFF
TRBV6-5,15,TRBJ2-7,CASSGTGTSVYEQYF
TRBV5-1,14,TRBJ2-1,CASSSGREVNEQFF
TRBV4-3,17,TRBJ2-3,CASSQESDRGLTDTQYF
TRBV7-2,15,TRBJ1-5,CASSLRGGVGQPQHF
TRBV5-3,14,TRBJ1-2,CARSLVRGMNGYTF
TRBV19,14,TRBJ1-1,CASSLGLSNTEAFF
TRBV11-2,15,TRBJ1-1,CASSLQTGVGTEAFF
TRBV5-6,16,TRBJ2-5,CASSLLAGGRVETQYF
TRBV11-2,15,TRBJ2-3,CASSSIRGKTDTQYF
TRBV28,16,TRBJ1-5,CASSLYTGGGGQPQHF
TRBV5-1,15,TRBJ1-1,CASSFREGRDTEAFF
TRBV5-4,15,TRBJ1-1,CASSSPPGMNTEAFF
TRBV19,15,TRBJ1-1,CASSTLRDRDTEAFF
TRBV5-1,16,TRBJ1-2,CASRIRDRDRAYGYTF
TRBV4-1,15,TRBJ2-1,CASSQVLSSYNEQFF
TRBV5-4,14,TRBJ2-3,CASSMAGGGDTQYF
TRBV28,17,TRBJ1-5,CASSTGQDPRSNQPQHF
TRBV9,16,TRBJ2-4,CASSVAGLLAKNIQYF
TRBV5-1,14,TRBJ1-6,CASSLNRNNSPLHF
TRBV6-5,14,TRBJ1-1,CASRHARELAEAFF
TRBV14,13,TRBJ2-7,CASSQTGLYEQYF
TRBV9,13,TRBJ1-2,CASSVVSGGKHTF
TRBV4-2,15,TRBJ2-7,CASSQEVSGSYEQYF
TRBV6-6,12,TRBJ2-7,CASNDRSYEQYF
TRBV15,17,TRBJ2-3,CATSREWDRETTDTQYF
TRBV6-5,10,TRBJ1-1,CATLNTEAFF
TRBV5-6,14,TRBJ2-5,CASSSTGGQETQYF
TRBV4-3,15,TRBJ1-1,CASSQATSKNTEAFF
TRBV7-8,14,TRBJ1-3,CASSLQDRRNTIYF
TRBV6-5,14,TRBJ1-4,CASSYTNRGEKLFF
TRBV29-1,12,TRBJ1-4,CSVVGGGEKLFF
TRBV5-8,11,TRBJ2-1,CASTNYNEQFF
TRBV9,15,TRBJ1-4,CASSPEQGSYEKLFF
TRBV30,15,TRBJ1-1,CAWSVVEAQVTEAFF
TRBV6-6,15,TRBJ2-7,CASTLRARGSYEQYF
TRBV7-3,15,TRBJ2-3,CASSLTSANTDTQYF
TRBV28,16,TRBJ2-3,CASRGLGGGGTDTQYF
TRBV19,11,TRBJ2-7,CASSIGGEQYF
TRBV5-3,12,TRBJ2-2,CARSKTTGELFF
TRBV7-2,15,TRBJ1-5,CASSLAGGDNQPQHF
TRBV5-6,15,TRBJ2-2,CASSSVGLNTGELFF
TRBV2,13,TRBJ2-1,CASRGGADSEQFF
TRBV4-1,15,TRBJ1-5,CASSPDRFSNQPQHF
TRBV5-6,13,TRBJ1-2,CASSQQGSYGYTF
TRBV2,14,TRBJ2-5,CASSGTWGQGTQYF
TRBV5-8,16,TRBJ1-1,CASSLLQGLLNTEAFF
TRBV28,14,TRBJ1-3,CASSPGGSGNTIYF
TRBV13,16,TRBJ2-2,CASSLAGTENTGELFF
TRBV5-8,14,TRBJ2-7,CASSLEGGHYEQYF
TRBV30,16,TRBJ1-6,CAWSVPQGAYNSPLHF
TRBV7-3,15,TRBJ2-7,CASSFTGGSSYEQYF